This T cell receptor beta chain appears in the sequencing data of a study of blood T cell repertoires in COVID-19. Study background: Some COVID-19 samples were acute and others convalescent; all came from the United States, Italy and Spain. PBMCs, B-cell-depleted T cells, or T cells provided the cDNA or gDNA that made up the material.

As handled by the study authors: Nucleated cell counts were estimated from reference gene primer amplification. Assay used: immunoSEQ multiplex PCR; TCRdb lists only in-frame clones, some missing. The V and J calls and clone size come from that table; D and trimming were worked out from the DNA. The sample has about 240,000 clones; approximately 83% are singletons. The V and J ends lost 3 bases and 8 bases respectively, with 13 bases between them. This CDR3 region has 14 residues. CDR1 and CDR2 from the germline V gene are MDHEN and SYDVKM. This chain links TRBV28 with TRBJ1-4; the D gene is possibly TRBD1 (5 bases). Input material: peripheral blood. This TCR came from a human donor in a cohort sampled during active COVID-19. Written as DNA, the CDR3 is TGTGCCAGCAGTTTGGGAGGGGCGGGCGAAAAACTGTTTTTT. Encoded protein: CASSLGGAGEKLFF.